The T cell receptor beta chain described here comes from a study of shared clonotypes between healthy human individuals. The germline CDR1 and CDR2 sequences are SGHAT and FQNNGV. Deletions cut 5 bases from V and 2 bases from J, with 13 bases between. This CDR3 is built from 14 residues. Notes on the study in general: Four donors held about 5% of naive CD4 clonotypes in common. Blood was the only sampled material, and tissue repertoires likely differ.

As to this clone: What it binds is unknown.

The naive CD8 subset, CD45RO-negative cells positively selected for CCR7, excluded terminally differentiated effector memory CD45RA+ cells. Produced via immunoSEQ multiplex PCR; TCRdb's table is partial and in-frame only. The table records around 1.9 million clones, 93% of them present only once. Sequencing used naive CD8+ T cells from PBMCs. The chain carries TRBV11-2 and TRBJ2-7; D may be TRBD1 or TRBD2 (5 bases each). The TCR sequence derives from a man aged 18 to 29 in good health. Some clones in this sample may be carry-over from other donors' samples. The CDR3 loop is CASSRDLTPYEQYF. CDR3 nucleotides: TGTGCCAGCAGCCGGGACCTCACTCCCTACGAGCAGTACTTC.